These 2 T cell receptor beta chains came from one sample sequenced in a study of cytomegalovirus exposure and HLA in healthy donors. The PCR had 60 Vbeta and 13 Jbeta primers. The repertoire was sequenced with immunoSEQ multiplex PCR; TCRdb's copy has only in-frame clones and lacks some. Among 95,000 to 150,000 clones, around 66% were seen once, and the ten largest hold less than 2%. The sequencing input was PBMCs. The receptors derive from a man between 18 and 29 years old in good health and CMV-seronegative.

The chain recombines TRBV11-3 with TRBJ2-5, with 11 bases identical to TRBD2. The CDR3 is 19 amino acids. Germline V gives CDR1 SGHNT, CDR2 YENEEA. Trimming at V came to 2 bases and at J to 1 base, leaving 12 bases not matched to a gene. DNA of the CDR3: TGTGCCAGCAGCTTATGCAACTTCCGACTAGCGGGGACCCAAGAGACCCAGTACTTC. It specifies CASSLCNFRLAGTQETQYF.

This clone was counted a few times. The chain carries TRBV4-2 and TRBJ2-1, with 7 bases that match TRBD2. Germline V gene sequence: CDR1 LGHNA, CDR2 YNFKEQ. This CDR3 contains 18 residues. Trimming removed 1 base from V and 6 bases from J; junction bases left unmatched: 15. The CDR3 DNA follows: TGTGCCAGCAGCCAAGCCCCCTCGGCGGGGGTTCGGGGCAATGAGCAGTTCTTC. It specifies CASSQAPSAGVRGNEQFF.